One sample yielded the 22 T cell receptor beta chains listed below, sequenced in a study of blood T cell repertoires in COVID-19 (dated by TCRdb to the early 2020s). Library preparation was by the immunoSEQ multiplex PCR assay. What TCRdb holds here is the immuneACCESS table cut down to in-frame rearrangements. Part of the clones is not present; checked against another copy, under half of the missing clones reflect an unresolved V gene, and the others are unexplained. Present in this sample are about 190,000 clones, 87% of which were seen just once. The ten most abundant clones make up roughly 21% of the sample. Sequenced sample: peripheral blood. The origin of the receptors is a man aged 55 to 69 with active or convalescent COVID-19.

This clone was detected only once. The rearrangement joins TRBV5-4 to TRBJ2-3, with 10 bases lining up with TRBD2. Germline CDR1 and CDR2: SGHNT and YYREEE (reference sequence). V dropped 6 bases and J dropped 1; count of bases not matched to a gene: 5. The CDR3 loop spans 15 amino acids. The CDR3 sequence is CASTPGTSGTDTQYF. The CDR3 DNA reads as TGTGCCAGCACCCCGGGGACTAGCGGCACAGATACGCAGTATTTT.

This clone was recorded once. V gene TRBV6-1 combines with J gene TRBJ2-2; the D is unclear. Germline V gene lookup returns CDR1 MNHNS and CDR2 SASEGT. There are 12 residues in the CDR3. V was trimmed by 2 bases and J by 10 bases, leaving 8 bases between them. CDR3 sequence reads: CASSEWSAELFF. CDR3 bases: TGTGCCAGCAGTGAATGGAGCGCGGAGCTGTTTTTT.

The V and J genes are TRBV4-2 and TRBJ1-5; the match to TRBD1 covers 9 bases. The CDR3 is 18 residues long. The ends lost 2 bases at V and 0 bases at J; junction bases unmatched: 8. From germline, CDR1 is LGHNA and CDR2 YNFKEQ. The CDR3 DNA reads as TGTGCCAGCAGCCAAATGGACAGGGGCTGGGGTAGCAATCAGCCCCAGCATTTT. Its translation is CASSQMDRGWGSNQPQHF.

The chain couples TRBV5-1 to TRBJ1-2; D unresolved. In germline, CDR1 is SGHRS, CDR2 YFSETQ. Trimming cost V 0 bases and J 7 bases, with 19 bases left between them. The CDR3 has 16 residues. In DNA, the CDR3 is TGCGCCAGCAGCTTGGATGGTCCGGAGGCCCCCGGTGGCTACACCTTC. Translation: CASSLDGPEAPGGYTF.

The chain joins TRBV5-4 to TRBJ2-3, with 11 bases aligning to TRBD2. The CDR3 extends over 15 amino acids. The germline V gene encodes CDR1 SGHNT and CDR2 YYREEE (reference sequence). Trimming at V came to 4 bases and at J to 4 bases, leaving 5 bases not matched to a gene. The CDR3 reads CASSTTSGVPDTQYF. The CDR3, as DNA: TGTGCCAGCAGCACGACTAGCGGGGTTCCAGATACGCAGTATTTT.

This chain joins TRBV24-1 and TRBJ2-1, with TRBD1 matching 7 bases. Germline CDR1 is KGHDR and CDR2 is SFDVKD. The trim removed 4 bases at V and 2 bases at J, leaving 4 bases unmatched. This CDR3 contains 15 residues. This chain's CDR3 is CATSDPTGTYNEQFF. CDR3 DNA sequence: TGTGCCACCAGTGACCCGACAGGGACCTACAATGAGCAGTTCTTC.

This clone showed up just a few times. V is TRBV15 and J is TRBJ1-1; 11 positions agree with TRBD1. Germline-derived CDR1 and CDR2 are LNHNV and YYDKDF (reference sequence). Trimming took 0 bases from V and 4 from J; bases not matched to a gene: 1. The CDR3 consists of 15 residues. The CDR3 bases are TGTGCCACCAGCAGAGATGGGACAGGGGGCACTGAAGCTTTCTTT. Its protein is CATSRDGTGGTEAFF.

Regarding this clone: At the DNA level, this CDR3 is encoded by other sequences in the same sample as well. This sequence joins TRBV28 and TRBJ2-3; 8 positions match TRBD1. The germline CDR1 and CDR2 sequences are MDHEN and SYDVKM. J was trimmed by 1 base and V by 5 bases; bases with no gene match: 5. The CDR3 runs 15 residues. The CDR3 DNA is TGTGCCAGCAGTAGCCCGGGACAGGGCACAGATACGCAGTATTTT. Its translation: CASSSPGQGTDTQYF.

This clone was observed once. The V and J genes are TRBV24-1 and TRBJ1-5; tentative D call: TRBD1 (5 bases). Germline V gene data show CDR1 as KGHDR and CDR2 as SFDVKD. The germline V and J ends were trimmed by 1 base and 4 bases, with 13 bases remaining between them. The CDR3 runs to 16 residues. The DNA of the CDR3 is TGTGCCACCAGTGATTTAGGGGCGGATTGGAATCAGCCCCAGCATTTT. It encodes CATSDLGADWNQPQHF.

The rearrangement uses TRBV27 and TRBJ1-6; D is ambiguous. This CDR3 comprises 17 residues. Germline V gene lookup returns CDR1 MNHEY and CDR2 SMNVEV (reference sequence). V shed 4 bases and J shed 0 bases, with 13 bases lying between them. The CDR3 is CASSSPARGSYNSPLHF. The CDR3 DNA sequence: TGTGCCAGCAGTTCCCCCGCCCGGGGCTCCTATAATTCACCCCTCCACTTT.

This clone was counted a few times. This rearrangement joins TRBV6-5 to TRBJ1-6; 7 nucleotides align to TRBD1. With V trimmed by 6 bases and J by 10 bases, 9 bases remained unmatched. Germline V lookup: CDR1 MNHEY, CDR2 SVGAGI. The CDR3 extends over 14 amino acids. This CDR3 reads CASSRRQGGSPLHF. CDR3 DNA: TGTGCCAGCAGCCGCAGACAGGGTGGGTCACCCCTCCACTTT.

The J gene is TRBJ1-6, the V gene TRBV30; a possible D gene is TRBD1 (6 bases). The CDR3 sequence is 12 residues long. The germline V gene has CDR1 GTSNPN and CDR2 SVGIG (reference sequence). The V gene lost 3 bases and the J gene lost 12 bases, with 12 bases spanning the gap. The chain's CDR3 is CAWSQGMEPLHF. Written as DNA, the CDR3 is TGTGCCTGGAGCCAGGGGATGGAACCCCTCCACTTT.

The genes are TRBV9 and TRBJ2-3; tentative D call: TRBD2 (6 bases). Germline V gene sequence: CDR1 SGDLS, CDR2 YYNGEE. The ends were cut back, 2 bases at V and 0 bases at J, with 7 bases in the middle. There are 14 residues in the CDR3. CDR3 residues: CASSVTSSTDTQYF. DNA for the CDR3: TGTGCCAGCAGCGTCACTAGCAGCACAGATACGCAGTATTTT. The full variable domain, its missing parts supplied by reference TRBV9 and TRBJ2-3, is DSGVTQTPKHLITATGQRVTLRCSPRSGDLSVYWYQQSLDQGLQFLIQYYNGEERAKGNILERFSAQQFPDLHSELNLSSLELGDSALYFCASSVTSSTDTQYFGPGTRLTVL.

This clone was recorded a few times. This chain links TRBV29-1 with TRBJ1-2; 8 nucleotides agree with TRBD1. CDR1 and CDR2 (germline): SQVTM, ANQGSEA. The CDR3 runs 14 residues. The J segment lost 4 bases and the V segment lost 4 bases, leaving 8 bases of the junction unmatched. CDR3 bases: TGCAGCGTTGGGAGAACAGGGGGAGTCTATGGCTACACCTTC. Residues: CSVGRTGGVYGYTF.

The chain is built from TRBV19 and TRBJ1-6; a weak D match, TRBD1 (5 bases). The ends were cut back, 5 bases at V and 7 bases at J, with 12 bases in the middle. The CDR3 covers 14 residues. CDR1 and CDR2 (germline): LNHDA, SQIVND (reference sequence). The CDR3 loop is CASSGGGSNSPLHF. Written as DNA, the CDR3 is TGTGCCAGTAGTGGGGGGGGATCCAATTCACCCCTCCACTTT.

The chain has TRBV11-2 and TRBJ2-3; 8 nucleotides line up with TRBD2. V gave up 4 bases and J gave up 5 bases; unmatched junction bases: 14. The germline V gene has CDR1 SGHAT and CDR2 FQNNGV. The CDR3 runs 17 residues. The CDR3 nucleotides read TGTGCCAGCAGCTATAGCGTGGGTCAAGCGGGGGAAGATACGCAGTATTTT. Its protein is CASSYSVGQAGEDTQYF.

This chain links TRBV19 with TRBJ2-2; a weak D match, TRBD1 (6 bases). Germline values: CDR1 LNHDA, CDR2 SQIVND (reference sequence). CDR3 length: 14 amino acids. V was pared by 5 bases and J by 5 bases, with 12 bases between. The CDR3, as DNA: TGTGCCAGTAGTCCCAGGGGCGGGACCGGGGAGCTGTTTTTT. As protein: CASSPRGGTGELFF.

The chain combines TRBV6-5 with TRBJ1-2; D not resolved. V lost 6 bases and J 4 bases, leaving 15 bases between the germline ends. The V gene's germline CDR1 is MNHEY and CDR2 SVGAGI. The CDR3 covers 14 residues. CDR3 coding DNA: TGTGCCAGCAGCCGGGTGGTGGAGGCCTATGGCTACACCTTC. As protein: CASSRVVEAYGYTF.

The chain links TRBV6-1 to TRBJ1-5; D is unclear. Germline CDR1 MNHNS, CDR2 SASEGT. CDR3 size: 16 residues. With 1 base removed from V and 5 bases from J, the gap between germline ends came to 15 bases. CDR3 in DNA: TGTGCCAGCAGTGAAGAGGTTGGGAGGGCTCATCAGCCCCAGCATTTT. Its protein product is CASSEEVGRAHQPQHF.

The chain carries TRBV19 and TRBJ1-4, with D uncertain. Trimming removed 10 bases from V and 4 bases from J, with 10 bases in between. The CDR3 consists of 12 residues. CDR1 is LNHDA and CDR2 is SQIVND in the germline V gene (reference sequence). The CDR3 region is CAINGGNEKLFF. The CDR3 bases are TGTGCCATTAACGGTGGTAATGAAAAACTGTTTTTT. The full variable domain, with the rest looked up from reference TRBV19 and TRBJ1-4, is DGGITQSPKYLFRKEGQNVTLSCEQNLNHDAMYWYRQDPGQGLRLIYYSQIVNDFQKGDIAEGYSVSREKKESFPLTVTSAQKNPTAFYLCAINGGNEKLFFGSGTQLSVL.

The V call is TRBV1, the J call TRBJ2-7; whether TRBD2, the table's D call, matches the DNA was not checked. TRBV1 is a pseudogene. CDR3 size: 16 residues. The CDR3 bases are TGCACCAGCAGCCCCCGCGAGGGGCCGGACTACTACGAGCAGTACTTC. This codes for CTSSPREGPDYYEQYF.

This rearrangement joins TRBV29-1 to TRBJ1-3; D possibly corresponds to TRBD1 (5 bases). The CDR3 loop spans 14 amino acids. Looked up from germline, CDR1 is SQVTM and CDR2 is ANQGSEA. Trimming left V 4 bases short and J 0 bases short, with 10 bases between. The CDR3 loop is CSVAQTGSGNTIYF. The CDR3 DNA sequence: TGCAGCGTTGCACAAACAGGCTCTGGAAACACCATATATTTT.